Listed here is a single T cell receptor (beta chain). Its antigen is not known. This specimen belongs to a study of cytomegalovirus exposure and HLA in healthy donors. Study-level results: Later analysis placed DRB1 highest and HLA-C lowest in TCR association rates, which differed by HLA locus. While the bulk of TCR sequences proved rare, some public TCRs turned up in many donors. Some highly shared sequence variants likely arose as a pipeline artifact. Cytomegalovirus-associated TCR beta chains were listed, numbering 164.

PCR primers comprised 60 Vbeta and 13 Jbeta primers. Data came from immunoSEQ multiplex PCR; TCRdb stores just in-frame clones and leaves some out. The sample includes 100,000 to 120,000 clones, approximately 78% of them seen just once. The ends were cut back, 0 bases at V and 1 base at J, with 12 bases in the middle. This CDR3 has 16 residues. The germline gives CDR1 KGHSH, CDR2 LQKENI. The chain employs TRBV18 and TRBJ2-5; D is perhaps TRBD2 (6 bases). This clonotype was sampled from a woman under 40 in good health and CMV-seronegative. The specimen was PBMCs. Here the CDR3 DNA reads TGTGCCAGCTCACCACCTACCCGGGGGACCCAAGAGACCCAGTACTTC. Its translation: CASSPPTRGTQETQYF.